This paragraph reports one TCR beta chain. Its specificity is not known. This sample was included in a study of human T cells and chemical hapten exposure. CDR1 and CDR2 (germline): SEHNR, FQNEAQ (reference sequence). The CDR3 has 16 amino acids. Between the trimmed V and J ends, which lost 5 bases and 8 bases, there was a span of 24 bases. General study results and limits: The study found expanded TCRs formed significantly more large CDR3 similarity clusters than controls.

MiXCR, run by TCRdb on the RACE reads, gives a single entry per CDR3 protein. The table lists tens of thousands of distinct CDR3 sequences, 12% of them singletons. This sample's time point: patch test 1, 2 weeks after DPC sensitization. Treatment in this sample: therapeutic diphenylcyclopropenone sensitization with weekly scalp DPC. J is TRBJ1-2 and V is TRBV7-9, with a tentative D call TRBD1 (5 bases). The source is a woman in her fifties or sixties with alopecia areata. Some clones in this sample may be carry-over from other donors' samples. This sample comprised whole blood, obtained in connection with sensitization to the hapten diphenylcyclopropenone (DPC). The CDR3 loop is CASSLSKGRNSLGYTF. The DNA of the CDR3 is TGTGCCAGCAGCCTAAGCAAGGGGAGGAATTCGCTCGGCTACACCTTC.